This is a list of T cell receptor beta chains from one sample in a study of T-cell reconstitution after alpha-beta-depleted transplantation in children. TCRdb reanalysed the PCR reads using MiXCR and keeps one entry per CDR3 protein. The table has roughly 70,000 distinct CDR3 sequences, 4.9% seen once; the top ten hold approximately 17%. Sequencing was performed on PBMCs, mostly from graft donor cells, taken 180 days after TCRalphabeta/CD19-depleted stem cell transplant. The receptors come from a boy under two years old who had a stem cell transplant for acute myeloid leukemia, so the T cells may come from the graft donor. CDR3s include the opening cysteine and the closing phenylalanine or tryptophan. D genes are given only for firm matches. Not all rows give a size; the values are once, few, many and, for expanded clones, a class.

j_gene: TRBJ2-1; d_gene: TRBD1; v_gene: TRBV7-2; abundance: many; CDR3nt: TGTGCCAGCAGCAACAGGGGCGGGCCTACAATTGAGCAGTTCTTC; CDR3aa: CASSNRGGPTIEQFF
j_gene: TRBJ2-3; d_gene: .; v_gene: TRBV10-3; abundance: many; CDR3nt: TGTGCCACCCAGGGGGCGGGGGGGAACACAGATACGCAGTATTTT; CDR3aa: CATQGAGGNTDTQYF
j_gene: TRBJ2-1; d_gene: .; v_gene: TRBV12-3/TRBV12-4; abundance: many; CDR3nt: TGTGCCAGCAGTCCTCAGGGGGGACAGAAATACAATGAGCAGTTCTTC; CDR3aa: CASSPQGGQKYNEQFF
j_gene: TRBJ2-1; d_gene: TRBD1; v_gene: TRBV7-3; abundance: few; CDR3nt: TGTGCCAGCAGCTTGGGGACCGGGACAGGATACAATGAGCAGTTCTTC; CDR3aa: CASSLGTGTGYNEQFF
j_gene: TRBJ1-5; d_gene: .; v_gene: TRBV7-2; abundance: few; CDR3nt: TGTGCCAGCAGCTTAGAGGGGGGAAGAGATCAGCCCCAGCATTTT; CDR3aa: CASSLEGGRDQPQHF
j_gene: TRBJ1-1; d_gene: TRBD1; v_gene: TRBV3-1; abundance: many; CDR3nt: TGTGCCAGCAGCGCCGGGGGACAGGGGGTTAAAGCTTTCTTT; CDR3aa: CASSAGGQGVKAFF
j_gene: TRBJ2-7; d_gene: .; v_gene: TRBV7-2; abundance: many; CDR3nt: TGTGCCAGCAGGCCATCTCAGGGTATCTCCTACGAGCAGTACTTC; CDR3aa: CASRPSQGISYEQYF
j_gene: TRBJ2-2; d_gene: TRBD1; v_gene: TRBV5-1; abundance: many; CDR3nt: TGCGCCAGCAGCCCGACAGGGTTCAACACCGGGGAGCTGTTTTTT; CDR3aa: CASSPTGFNTGELFF
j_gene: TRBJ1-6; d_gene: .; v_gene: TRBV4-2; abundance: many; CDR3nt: TGTGCCAGCAGCCAAGATCGTTGGGGCCACCGGGCAGCTCATAATTCACCCCTCCACTTT; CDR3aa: CASSQDRWGHRAAHNSPLHF
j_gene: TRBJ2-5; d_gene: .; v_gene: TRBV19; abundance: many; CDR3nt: TGTGCCAGTAGTACGGGTGTAGGAATTAAGAAAGAGACCCAGTACTTC; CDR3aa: CASSTGVGIKKETQYF
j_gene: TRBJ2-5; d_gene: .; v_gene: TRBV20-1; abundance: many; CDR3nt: TGCAGTGCAGGGGGGGGGCAGGGGAATCCCGACCGAGAGACCCAGTACTTC; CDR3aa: CSAGGGQGNPDRETQYF
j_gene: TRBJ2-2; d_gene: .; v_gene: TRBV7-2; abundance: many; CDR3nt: TGTGCCAGCAGCCTGACAAGGGTCGGGGAGCTGTTTTTT; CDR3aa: CASSLTRVGELFF
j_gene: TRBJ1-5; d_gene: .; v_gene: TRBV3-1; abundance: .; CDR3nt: TGTGCCAGCAGCCAAGGGGTGAGGGGGCAGCCCCAGCATTTT; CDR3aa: CASSQGVRGQPQHF
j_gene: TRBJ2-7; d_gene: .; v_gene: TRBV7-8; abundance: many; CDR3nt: TGTGCCAGCAGCTTAGCCGGGGAGCCCTACGAGCAGTACTTC; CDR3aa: CASSLAGEPYEQYF
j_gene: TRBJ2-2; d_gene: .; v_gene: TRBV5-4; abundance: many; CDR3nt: TGTGCCAGCAGGGGGCTTGGAGGCACCGGGGAGCTGTTTTTT; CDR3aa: CASRGLGGTGELFF
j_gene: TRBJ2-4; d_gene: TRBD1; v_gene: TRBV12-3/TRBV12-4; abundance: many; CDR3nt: TGTGCCAGCAGACCGGGACAGGGGTACATTCAGTACTTC; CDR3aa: CASRPGQGYIQYF
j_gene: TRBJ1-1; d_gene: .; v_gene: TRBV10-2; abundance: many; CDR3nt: TGCGCCAGCAGTTCAAGGACGAACACTGAAGCTTTCTTT; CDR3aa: CASSSRTNTEAFF
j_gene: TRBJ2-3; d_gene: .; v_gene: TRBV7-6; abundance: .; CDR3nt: TGTGCCAGCAGCTCTCCCCGGCGACACCCCTCTTCCACAGATACGCAGTATTTT; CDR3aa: CASSSPRRHPSSTDTQYF
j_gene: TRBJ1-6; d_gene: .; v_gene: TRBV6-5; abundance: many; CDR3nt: TGTGCCAGCAGTCGCCGGGGCCGCTATAATTCACCCCTCCACTTT; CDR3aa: CASSRRGRYNSPLHF
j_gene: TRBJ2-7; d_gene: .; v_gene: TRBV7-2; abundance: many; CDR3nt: TGTGCCAGCAGCTTAGATCGTTTCGAGCAGTACTTC; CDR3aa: CASSLDRFEQYF
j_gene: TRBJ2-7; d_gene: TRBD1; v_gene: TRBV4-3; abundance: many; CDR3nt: TGCGCCAGCAGCCAAGAGACCGCCGGGACAGGGTCCTACGAGCAGTACTTC; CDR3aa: CASSQETAGTGSYEQYF
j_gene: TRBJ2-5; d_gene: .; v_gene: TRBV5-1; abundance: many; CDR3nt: TGCGCCAGCAGCTTGATGGGGGCGGAAGAGACCCAGTACTTC; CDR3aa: CASSLMGAEETQYF
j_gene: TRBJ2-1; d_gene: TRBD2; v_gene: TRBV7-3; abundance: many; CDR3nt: TGTGCCAGCAGCTTAAGACCTTTAGCGGGGGGGATAAATGAGCAGTTCTTC; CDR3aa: CASSLRPLAGGINEQFF
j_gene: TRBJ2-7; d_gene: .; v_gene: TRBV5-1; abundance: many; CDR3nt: TGCGCCAGCAGCTTGGCCCCCAGGGCCGAGCAGTACTTC; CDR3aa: CASSLAPRAEQYF
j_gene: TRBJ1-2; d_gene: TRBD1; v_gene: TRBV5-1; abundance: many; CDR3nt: TGCGCCAGCAGCTTGGTCCCCGGGACAGAGTATGGCTACACCTTC; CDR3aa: CASSLVPGTEYGYTF
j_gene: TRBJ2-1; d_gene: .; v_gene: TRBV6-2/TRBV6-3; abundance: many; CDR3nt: TGTGCCAGCAGCAGGTTGGGTGAGCAGTTCTTC; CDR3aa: CASSRLGEQFF
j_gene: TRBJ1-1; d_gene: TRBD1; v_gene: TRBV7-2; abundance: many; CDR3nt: TGTGCCAGCAGCTTAAGGACAGGTTTGAACACTGAAGCTTTCTTT; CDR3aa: CASSLRTGLNTEAFF
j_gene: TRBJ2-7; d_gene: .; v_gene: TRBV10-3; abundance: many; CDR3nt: TGTGCCATCAGCCAATTGGCGGGGGCCGAGCAGTACTTC; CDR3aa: CAISQLAGAEQYF
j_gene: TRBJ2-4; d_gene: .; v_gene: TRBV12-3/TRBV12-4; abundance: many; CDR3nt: TGTGCCAGCAGTCTGGGGGCCAAAAACATTCAGTACTTC; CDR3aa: CASSLGAKNIQYF
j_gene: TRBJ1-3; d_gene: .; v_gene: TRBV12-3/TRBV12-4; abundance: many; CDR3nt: TGTGCCAGCAGTTTTGAGGGGGGGGGGCGATCTGGAAACACCATATATTTT; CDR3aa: CASSFEGGGRSGNTIYF
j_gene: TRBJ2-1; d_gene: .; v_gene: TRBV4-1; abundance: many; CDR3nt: TGCGCCAGCAGCCAACCGGGACACCGCAATGAGCAGTTCTTC; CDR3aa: CASSQPGHRNEQFF
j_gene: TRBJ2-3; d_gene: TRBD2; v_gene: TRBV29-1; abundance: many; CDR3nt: TGCAGCGTTGAGGGGGGGATCACAGATACGCAGTATTTT; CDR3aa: CSVEGGITDTQYF
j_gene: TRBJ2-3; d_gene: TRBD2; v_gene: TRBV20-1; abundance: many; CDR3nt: TGCAGTTCAGTCGGGGGGGGGCCGGATACGCAGTATTTT; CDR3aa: CSSVGGGPDTQYF
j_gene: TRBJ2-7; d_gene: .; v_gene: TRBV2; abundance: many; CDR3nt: TGTGCCAGCAGTGAGCTCGGACACGAGCAGTACTTC; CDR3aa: CASSELGHEQYF
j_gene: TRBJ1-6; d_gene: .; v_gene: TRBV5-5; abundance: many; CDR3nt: TGTGCCAGCAGCTTGGTTCCGGGACTTCATTCACCCCTCCACTTT; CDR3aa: CASSLVPGLHSPLHF
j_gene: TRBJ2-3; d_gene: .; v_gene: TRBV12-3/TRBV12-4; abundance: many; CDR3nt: TGTGCCAGCAGCCCCCAGGTAGAGCAGTATTTT; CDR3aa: CASSPQVEQYF
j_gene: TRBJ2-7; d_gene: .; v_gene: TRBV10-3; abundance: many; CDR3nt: TGTGCCATCAGTGTTGGGGGCGAGCAGTACTTC; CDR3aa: CAISVGGEQYF
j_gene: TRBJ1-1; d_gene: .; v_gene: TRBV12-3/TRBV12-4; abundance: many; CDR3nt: TGTGCCAGCAGTTTAGGCCCTGGGTCCTACACTGAAGCTTTCTTT; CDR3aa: CASSLGPGSYTEAFF
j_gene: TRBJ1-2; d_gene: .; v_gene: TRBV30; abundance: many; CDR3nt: TGTGCCTGGAGTGTCGGGAGCGCGAACTATGGCTACACCTTC; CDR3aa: CAWSVGSANYGYTF
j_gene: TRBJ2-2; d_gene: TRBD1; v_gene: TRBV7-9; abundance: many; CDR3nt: TGTGCCAGCAGCCTGGGACAGAGCACCGGGGAGCTGTTTTTT; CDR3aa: CASSLGQSTGELFF